This entry lists 5 T cell receptor beta chains sequenced from one sample in a study of memory CD4+ T cells and cytomegalovirus serostatus. Single viable CD3+CD4+CD8-CD45RO+ cells were sorted as the memory CD4+ T cells. TCRdb's copy holds only in-frame clones and misses some; the assay was immunoSEQ multiplex PCR. This table holds tens of thousands of clones, 75% to 80% found once. The sequencing sample was made of memory CD4+ T cells from blood. All receptors derive from an adult in good health and CMV-seropositive.

The rearrangement uses TRBV5-1 and TRBJ2-4, with D possibly TRBD2 on 7 matching bases. Germline V gene data show CDR1 as SGHRS and CDR2 as YFSETQ. CDR3 length equals 17 residues. Trimming stripped 0 bases from V and 0 bases from J, with 13 bases between. CDR3 sequence reads: CASSLEGGAGAKNIQYF. CDR3 nucleotides: TGCGCCAGCAGCTTGGAAGGGGGGGCTGGAGCCAAAAACATTCAGTACTTC.

The chain employs TRBV11-3 and TRBJ1-1; D uncertain. Germline-derived CDR1 and CDR2 are SGHNT and YENEEA. Trimming cost V 0 bases and J 3 bases, with 5 bases left between them. The CDR3 runs to 13 residues. The DNA for the CDR3 is TGTGCCAGCAGCTTAGATCGAGACACTGAAGCTTTCTTT. Residues: CASSLDRDTEAFF.

DNA for the CDR3: TGTGCCAGCAGCGGTGACAGCTACTATGGCTACACCTTC. This encodes CASSGDSYYGYTF. The rearrangement joins TRBV2 to TRBJ1-2, with D maybe TRBD1 (5 bases). The CDR3 sequence is 13 residues long. Trimming removed 6 bases at V and 3 bases at J, with 11 bases between. In germline, CDR1 is SNHLY, CDR2 FYNNEI.

This rearrangement joins TRBV6-1 to TRBJ2-5; 7 bases line up with TRBD1. The CDR3 spans 14 residues. V lost 7 bases and J lost 5; bases outside the gene matches: 10. In germline, CDR1 is MNHNS, CDR2 SASEGT. CDR3 protein: CASNLQGRGETQYF. The CDR3 DNA is TGTGCCAGCAATCTACAGGGGAGAGGGGAGACCCAGTACTTC.

The CDR3 DNA reads as TGTGCCGTCAGGGGACCCGCTACCTTC. Amino acid sequence: CAVRGPATF. The chain joins TRBV2 to TRBJ1-2, with D possibly TRBD1 on 6 matching bases. Per the germline V gene, CDR1 is SNHLY and CDR2 is FYNNEI. The CDR3 totals 9 residues. V lost 11 bases to trimming and J lost 14 bases, with 15 bases between them.